This T cell receptor (beta chain) was sequenced during a study of blood T cell repertoires in COVID-19. In the study overall: Researchers got acute and convalescent COVID-19 samples from the United States, Italy and Spain. PBMCs, B-cell-depleted T cells, or T cells provided the cDNA or gDNA that made up the material.

The sample holds a few counts of this clone. Source study methods: How many nucleated cells were present was estimated from reference gene primer amplification. Libraries were prepared by immunoSEQ multiplex PCR; TCRdb keeps only in-frame clonotypes and omits some of them. V and J calls and clone size are copied from that table; D and trimming were computed from the DNA. This table holds about 240,000 clones, roughly four fifths found once. The CDR3 loop spans 12 amino acids. V lost 3 bases to trimming and J lost 8 bases, with 10 bases between them. This sequence joins TRBV12-3 or TRBV12-4 and TRBJ1-2; weak D call: TRBD1 (6 bases). The sequence was obtained from a woman in her sixties or seventies with acute or convalescent COVID-19. Material: peripheral blood. This CDR3 is CASSFRGGGYTF. The CDR3 bases are TGTGCCAGCAGTTTCAGGGGTGGAGGCTACACCTTC.